Listed below are T cell receptor beta chains from one sample, sequenced in a study of PD-L1 blockade in urothelial cancer. Sequenced by immunoSEQ multiplex PCR; TCRdb stores in-frame clones only, minus some. Of 40,000 to 45,000 clones in the sample, 82% were seen once. The specimen comprised PBMCs, sampled around atezolizumab (anti-PD-L1) treatment. These receptors all come from a man aged 65 to 85 with urothelial cancer. Each CDR3 is given with its conserved first and last residue. The D gene is left open where the match is weak. Some rows mark clone size as missing; the rest say once, few, many or name a class of expanded clone.

TRBD2,TRBJ2-5,-,TRBV5-1,CASSLAGGQETQYF,TGCGCCAGCAGTCTAGCGGGAGGTCAAGAGACCCAGTACTTC
TRBD1,TRBJ1-4,-,TRBV4-1,CASSSSGTENEKLFF,TGCGCCAGCAGCTCCTCCGGGACAGAGAATGAAAAACTGTTTTTT
TRBD1,TRBJ1-2,-,TRBV7-2,CASSLVAQGALGYTF,TGTGCCAGCAGCTTAGTTGCTCAGGGGGCGCTTGGCTACACCTTC
-,TRBJ1-1,-,TRBV6-5,CASSYQAGRTEAFF,TGTGCCAGCAGTTATCAGGCAGGGAGGACTGAAGCTTTCTTT
-,TRBJ1-3,-,TRBV5-6,CASSLDLISGNTIYF,TGTGCCAGCAGCTTGGATCTTATCTCTGGAAACACCATATATTTT
-,TRBJ2-1,-,TRBV4-1,CASSPQPTLSHNEQFF,TGCGCCAGCAGCCCCCAACCTACTTTGAGCCACAATGAGCAGTTCTTC
-,TRBJ2-7,-,TRBV27,CASSLSGQGDPYEQYF,TGTGCCAGCAGTTTAAGTGGCCAGGGCGACCCCTACGAGCAGTACTTC
-,TRBJ1-2,-,TRBV5-1,CASSLSGRHANYGYTF,TGCGCCAGCAGCTTGAGCGGGAGGCACGCTAACTATGGCTACACCTTC
-,TRBJ1-1,-,TRBV15,CATSREGGWYEAFF,TGTGCCACCAGCAGAGAAGGAGGCTGGTATGAAGCTTTCTTT
TRBD1,TRBJ1-1,-,TRBV5-1,CASSRGQGDTEAFF,TGCGCCAGCAGCAGGGGACAGGGAGACACTGAAGCTTTCTTT
TRBD1,TRBJ2-7,-,TRBV5-1,CASSGTGPSYEQYF,TGCGCCAGCAGCGGGACAGGGCCCTCCTACGAGCAGTACTTC
TRBD2,TRBJ2-1,once,TRBV28,CASSPLPGLAGSEQFF,TGTGCCAGCAGTCCACTCCCGGGACTAGCGGGATCTGAGCAGTTCTTC
TRBD2,TRBJ2-5,-,TRBV18,CASSKTSGASQETQYF,TGTGCCAGCTCCAAGACTAGCGGGGCATCCCAAGAGACCCAGTACTTC
TRBD2,TRBJ2-1,-,TRBV5-1,CASSLGGTSPSNEQFF,TGCGCCAGCAGCTTGGGCGGGACTAGCCCAAGCAATGAGCAGTTCTTC
-,TRBJ2-2,-,TRBV30,CAWSRGQQTGELFF,TGTGCCTGGAGCCGGGGACAACAAACCGGGGAGCTGTTTTTT
TRBD1,TRBJ1-1,-,TRBV7-3,CASSSKGQGGVTEAFF,TGTGCCAGCAGCTCAAAAGGGCAGGGGGGAGTCACTGAAGCTTTCTTT
-,TRBJ2-2,-,TRBV18,CASSPAAANTGELFF,TGTGCCAGCTCACCAGCGGCCGCGAACACCGGGGAGCTGTTTTTT
TRBD2,TRBJ2-7,few,TRBV13,CASRGGLAGAYEQYF,TGTGCCAGCAGGGGCGGACTAGCGGGAGCCTACGAGCAGTACTTC
TRBD1,TRBJ1-2,-,TRBV11-2,CASSLESGTDYGYTF,TGTGCCAGCAGCTTAGAATCGGGGACAGACTATGGCTACACCTTC
TRBD1,TRBJ2-3,-,TRBV5-4,CASSSRDRGRTDTQYF,TGTGCCAGCAGCTCCAGAGACAGGGGGCGCACAGATACGCAGTATTTT
TRBD2,TRBJ2-5,-,TRBV27,CASRKRGGETQYF,TGTGCCAGCAGGAAGCGGGGAGGAGAGACCCAGTACTTC
TRBD1,TRBJ2-2,-,TRBV2,CASSREGQRNTGELFF,TGTGCCAGCAGCCGAGAGGGACAGAGGAACACCGGGGAGCTGTTTTTT